Presented here are 7 T cell receptor beta chains from one specimen sequenced in a study of vaccination and CD4 T cells after COVID-19. Indicated treatment: roughly 10-day PBMC culture with coronavirus spike peptide pools or control peptides (ViraFEST assay). Which antigens these TCRs recognize remains unknown. CD4+ T cells that had been cultured provided DNA sequenced with the Oncomine TCR Beta short-read assay. TCRdb reanalysed the PCR reads using MiXCR and keeps one entry per CDR3 protein. Altogether about 12,000 distinct CDR3 sequences are present, roughly 57% being singletons, with the ten largest covering around 8%. The sample was CD4+ T cells from blood, cultured in vitro. These receptors were collected from a human donor who had recovered from COVID-19.

CDR3 bases: TGTGCCAGCAGTTTGGGGTTAGCGGCCGGAGATACGCAGTATTTT. Translated, it gives CASSLGLAAGDTQYF. This chain links TRBV27 with TRBJ2-3, with D possibly matching TRBD2 (6 bases). V was shortened by 3 bases and J by 5 bases, with 15 bases between the two germline ends. The CDR3 extends over 15 amino acids. Germline values: CDR1 MNHEY, CDR2 SMNVEV (reference sequence).

J is TRBJ1-2 and V is TRBV20-1, with 10 bases lining up with TRBD1. The germline V gene encodes CDR1 DFQATT and CDR2 SNEGSKA (reference sequence). V was pared by 3 bases and J by 8 bases, with 6 bases of the junction left unmatched. This CDR3 has 13 residues. The CDR3 nucleotides are TGCAGTGCTAGCCGGGACAGGGGATTCGGCTACACCTTC. Protein sequence: CSASRDRGFGYTF.

This sequence joins TRBV10-3 and TRBJ1-1; D ambiguous. Germline V lookup: CDR1 ENHRY, CDR2 SYGVKD. The CDR3 runs to 11 residues. Trimming took 8 bases from V and 5 from J, leaving 9 bases between them. The CDR3 bases are TGTGCCATCTCTAGAGGGACTGAAGCTTTCTTT. This encodes CAISRGTEAFF.

A note on this clonotype: Mismatch with germline at one junction end may stem from a read error. This rearrangement joins TRBV7-2 to TRBJ2-7; 7 bases line up with TRBD1. The V gene's germline CDR1 is SGHTA and CDR2 FQGNSA. This CDR3 contains 18 residues. CDR3 in amino acids: CASSQAKGAGYISYEQYF. DNA for the CDR3: TGCGCCAGCAGCCAAGCGAAGGGGGCTGGATATATCTCCTACGAGCAGTACTTC.

This clonotype was seen just once. The chain combines TRBV29-1 with TRBJ2-1; D could derive from TRBD1 or TRBD2 (5 bases each). This CDR3 contains 12 residues. Per germline, CDR1 SQVTM and CDR2 ANQGSEA. Between the trimmed V and J ends, which lost 8 bases and 5 bases, there was a span of 13 bases. In nucleotides, the CDR3 is TGCAGCCCCAAGGGACGGAACAATGAGCAGTTCTTC. Residues: CSPKGRNNEQFF.

V usage is TRBV25-1 and J usage is TRBJ1-5, with D tentatively TRBD1 (5 bases). V lost 4 bases and J lost 12, with 10 bases in between. In germline, CDR1 is MGHDK, CDR2 SYGVNS. The CDR3 spans 11 residues. CDR3 loop: CASSGGGFQHF. DNA of the CDR3: TGTGCCAGCAGTGGGGGGGGGTTCCAGCATTTT.

There are a few counts of this clonotype. The V gene is TRBV19, the J gene TRBJ1-2; D perhaps matches TRBD1 (6 bases). The V gene's germline CDR1 is LNHDA and CDR2 SQIVND (reference sequence). Trimming stripped 4 bases from V and 6 bases from J, with 27 bases between. This CDR3 is 18 amino acids long. In DNA form, the CDR3 reads TGTGCCAGTAGTACTCTCCGGACAGTTACCACACTAGACAATGGCTACACCTTC. Amino acid sequence: CASSTLRTVTTLDNGYTF.